This T cell receptor beta chain is drawn from a study of T-cell memory formation after mild COVID-19. The V gene lost 3 bases and the J gene lost 5 bases, with 12 bases spanning the gap. The CDR3 spans 14 residues. TCRdb ran MiXCR on the 5' RACE reads and lists one entry per CDR3 protein. Of over 500,000 distinct CDR3 sequences listed, 17% are singletons. About this clonotype: Its antigen is not identified.

Study-level findings and limits: There was no confirmation that second-wave clones peaking on day 37 were SARS-CoV-2 specific. Several responding clones turned up in pre-infection memory, indicating that cross-reactive memory may have taken part.

Material: PBMCs or a T cell subset sorted from them (not recorded which). The rearrangement links TRBV12-3 or TRBV12-4 to TRBJ2-3; D remains ambiguous. This clonotype was obtained from an adult woman who had mild COVID-19 (a few samples of this study predate the infection). Cell type and time point are not known. CDR3 residues: CASSLAALVDTQYF. The CDR3, as DNA: TGTGCCAGCAGTTTGGCCGCCTTGGTAGATACGCAGTATTTT.